This TCR beta chain stems from a study of technical replicates of blood from a handful of donors. Data came from immunoSEQ multiplex PCR; TCRdb stores just in-frame clones and leaves some out. The table shows tens of thousands of clones, with over 75% occurring only once. Sequenced: PBMCs. This receptor was taken from a human donor in good health. Some clones in this sample may be carry-over from other donors' samples.

The CDR3 here is CASSGPQGASEKLFF. CDR3 in DNA: TGTGCCAGCAGTGGGCCACAGGGGGCAAGTGAAAAACTGTTTTTT. V gene TRBV27 combines with J gene TRBJ1-4; TRBD1 matches at 9 bases. The germline V gene encodes CDR1 MNHEY and CDR2 SMNVEV (reference sequence). CDR3 size: 15 residues. The junction had 8 bases not matched to a gene; V was cut back by 5 bases and J by 7 bases.